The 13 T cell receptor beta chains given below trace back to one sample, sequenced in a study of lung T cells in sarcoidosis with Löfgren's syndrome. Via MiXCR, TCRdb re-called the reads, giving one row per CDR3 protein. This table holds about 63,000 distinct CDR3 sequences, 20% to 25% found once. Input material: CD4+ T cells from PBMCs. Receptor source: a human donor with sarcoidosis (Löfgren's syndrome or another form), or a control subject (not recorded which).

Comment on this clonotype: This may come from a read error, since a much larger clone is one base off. Written as DNA, the CDR3 is TGTGCCATCAGTGCGGACAGGTGGAATGATAGCACTGAAGCTTTCTTT. This encodes CAISADRWNDSTEAFF. V gene TRBV6-6 combines with J gene TRBJ1-1; 7 bases line up with TRBD1. The germline CDR1 and CDR2 sequences are MNHNY and SVGAGI (reference sequence). The CDR3 has 16 amino acids.

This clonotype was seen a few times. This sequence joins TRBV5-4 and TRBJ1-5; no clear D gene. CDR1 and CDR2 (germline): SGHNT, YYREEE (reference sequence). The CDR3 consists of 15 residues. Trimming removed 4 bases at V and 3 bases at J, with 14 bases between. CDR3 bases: TGTGCCAGCAGCCCTGATCCAGACCACAATCAGCCCCAGCATTTT. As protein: CASSPDPDHNQPQHF.

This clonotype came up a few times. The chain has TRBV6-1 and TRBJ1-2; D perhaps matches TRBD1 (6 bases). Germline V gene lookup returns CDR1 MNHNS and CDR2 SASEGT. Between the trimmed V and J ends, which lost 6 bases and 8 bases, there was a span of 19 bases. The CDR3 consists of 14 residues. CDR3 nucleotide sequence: TGTGCCAGCAGCCCACCTGGACAGATTGGAGGCTACACCTTC. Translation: CASSPPGQIGGYTF.

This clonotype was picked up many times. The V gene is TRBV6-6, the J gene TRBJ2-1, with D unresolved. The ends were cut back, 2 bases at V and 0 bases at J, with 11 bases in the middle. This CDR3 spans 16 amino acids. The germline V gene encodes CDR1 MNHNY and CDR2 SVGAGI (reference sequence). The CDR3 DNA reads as TGTGCCAGCAGTTACAGCTACGGTAGCTCCTACAATGAGCAGTTCTTC. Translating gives CASSYSYGSSYNEQFF.

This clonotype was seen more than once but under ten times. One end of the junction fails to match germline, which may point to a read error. The CDR3 DNA follows: TGTGCTAGCAGCTTAAGGGCTAGCGGAGGTTTGGACAATGAGCAGTTCTTC. It yields the protein CASSLRASGGLDNEQFF. J is TRBJ2-1 and V is TRBV7-7; 7 nucleotides line up with TRBD2. Germline V CDR1 and CDR2: SSHAT, FNYEAQ (reference sequence). The CDR3 covers 17 residues.

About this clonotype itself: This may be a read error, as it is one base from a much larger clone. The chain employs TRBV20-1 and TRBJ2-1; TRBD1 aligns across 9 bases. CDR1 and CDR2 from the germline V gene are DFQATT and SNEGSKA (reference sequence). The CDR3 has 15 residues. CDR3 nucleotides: TGCAGTGCTAGAGTGCGGGACAGGGTTAACAATGATCAGTTCTTC. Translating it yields CSARVRDRVNNDQFF.

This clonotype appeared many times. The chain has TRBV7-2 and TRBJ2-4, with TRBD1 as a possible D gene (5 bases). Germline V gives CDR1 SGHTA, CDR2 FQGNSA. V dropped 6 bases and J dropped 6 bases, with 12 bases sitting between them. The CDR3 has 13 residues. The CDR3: CASSRGELNIQYF. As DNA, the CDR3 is TGTGCCAGCAGTAGGGGCGAATTAAACATTCAGTACTTC.

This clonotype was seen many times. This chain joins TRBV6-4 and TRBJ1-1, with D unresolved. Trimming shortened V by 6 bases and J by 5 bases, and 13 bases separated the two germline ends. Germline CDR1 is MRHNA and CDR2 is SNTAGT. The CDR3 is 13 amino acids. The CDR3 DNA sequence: TGTGCCAGCAGCCCGGAAAGGAGGACTGAAGCTTTCTTT. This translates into CASSPERRTEAFF.

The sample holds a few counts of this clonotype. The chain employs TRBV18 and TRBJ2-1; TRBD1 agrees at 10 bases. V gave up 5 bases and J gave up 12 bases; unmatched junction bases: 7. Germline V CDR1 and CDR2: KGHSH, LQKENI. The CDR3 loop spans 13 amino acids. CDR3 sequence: CASSTGTGDRQFF. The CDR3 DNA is TGTGCCAGCTCAACCGGGACAGGGGATCGGCAGTTCTTC.

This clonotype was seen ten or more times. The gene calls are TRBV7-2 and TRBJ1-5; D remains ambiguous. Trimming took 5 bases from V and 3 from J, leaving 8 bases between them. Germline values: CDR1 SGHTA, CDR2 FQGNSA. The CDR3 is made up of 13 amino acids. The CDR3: CASSPVANQPQHF. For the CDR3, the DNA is TGTGCCAGCAGCCCCGTGGCCAATCAGCCCCAGCATTTT.

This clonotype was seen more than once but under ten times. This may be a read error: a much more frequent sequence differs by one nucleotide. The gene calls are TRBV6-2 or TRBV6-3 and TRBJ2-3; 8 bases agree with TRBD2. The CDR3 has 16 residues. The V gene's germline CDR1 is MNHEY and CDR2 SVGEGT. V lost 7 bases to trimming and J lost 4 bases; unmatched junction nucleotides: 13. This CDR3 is CASTWGQAGASDTQYF. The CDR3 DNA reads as TGTGCCAGCACCTGGGGACAAGCGGGAGCTTCAGATACGCAGTATTTT.

The CDR3 sequence: CASSSQRATVSYTF. The CDR3 DNA follows: TGTGCCAGCAGTTCGCAAAGGGCAACAGTCAGCTACACCTTC. The rearrangement uses TRBV6-1 and TRBJ1-2, with unresolved D. V was shortened by 5 bases and J by 9 bases, with 19 bases between the two germline ends. The germline V gene encodes CDR1 MNHNS and CDR2 SASEGT. The CDR3 consists of 14 residues.

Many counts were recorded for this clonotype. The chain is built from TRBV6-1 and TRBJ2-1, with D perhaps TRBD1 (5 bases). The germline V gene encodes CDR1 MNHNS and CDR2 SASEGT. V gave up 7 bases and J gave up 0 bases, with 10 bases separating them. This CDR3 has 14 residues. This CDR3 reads CASNQGSSYNEQFF. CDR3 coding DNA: TGTGCCAGCAACCAGGGAAGCTCCTACAATGAGCAGTTCTTC.